This entry lists 24 T cell receptor beta chains sequenced from one sample in a study of regulatory T cells in long-lasting Graves disease. The time point was: persistent/refractory GD, antithyroid drugs over 5 years with positive TRAb. The TCR library used RNA extracted from PBMCs. TCR beta libraries were built with iRepertoire HTBI primers and Arm-PCR of CDR3 regions. TCRdb reprocessed the multiplex PCR reads via MiXCR and lists one record per CDR3 protein. The sample contains roughly 400,000 distinct CDR3 sequences, more than 20% of which appear only once. The specimen was peripheral blood mononuclear cells (PBMCs), collected when the disease was refractory, from a patient treated with antithyroid drugs. Source of these receptors: a female donor with Graves disease.

The genes are TRBV5-4 and TRBJ2-7; D might be TRBD1 or TRBD2, each matching 5 bases. CDR3 length: 16 amino acids. Germline CDR1 reads SGHNT; CDR2 reads YYREEE (reference sequence). V lost 4 bases to trimming and J lost 0 bases, with 17 bases between them. For the CDR3, the DNA is TGTGCCAGCAGCGCGACCGGGACGGCCAACTCCTACGAGCAGTACTTC. This sequence encodes CASSATGTANSYEQYF.

This clonotype has just a few counts. This chain links TRBV4-1 with TRBJ2-7; D uncertain. The germline V gene has CDR1 MGHRA and CDR2 YSYEKL. The CDR3 has 14 residues. Trimming shortened V by 0 bases and J by 0 bases, and 6 bases separated the two germline ends. The CDR3 coding sequence is TGCGCCAGCAGCCAAGATTACATCTCCTACGAGCAGTACTTC. It codes for CASSQDYISYEQYF.

Notes on this clonotype: This is likely an artifact of a read error, given a far larger clone one base away. The chain combines TRBV7-9 with TRBJ2-7; tentatively, D is TRBD2 (6 bases). The CDR3 extends over 13 amino acids. The germline gives CDR1 SEHNR, CDR2 FQNEAQ (reference sequence). With 5 bases removed from V and 3 bases from J, the gap between germline ends came to 11 bases. In DNA, the CDR3 is TGTGCCAGCAGCACCCGGACTAACTACGAGCAGTACTTC. Translating gives CASSTRTNYEQYF. Drawing the rest from reference TRBV7-9 and TRBJ2-7, the complete variable domain is DTGVSQNPRHKITKRGQNVTFRCDPISEHNRLYWYRQTLGQGPEFLTYFQNEAQLEKSRLLSDRFSAERPKGSFSTLEIQRTEQGDSAMYLCASSTRTNYEQYFGPGTRLTVT.

The V gene is TRBV6-1, the J gene TRBJ2-2; D is unresolved. This CDR3 is built from 11 residues. Germline V gene sequence: CDR1 MNHNS, CDR2 SASEGT. Trimming took off 8 bases at V and 7 bases at J, with 8 bases between the two ends. This CDR3 is CASYYHGELFF. CDR3 DNA: TGTGCCAGCTACTACCACGGGGAGCTGTTTTTT.

This clonotype was seen at least ten times. V is TRBV12-3 or TRBV12-4 and J is TRBJ2-2, with 7 bases that match TRBD1. This CDR3 comprises 14 residues. The junction had 8 bases not matched to a gene; V was cut back by 7 bases and J by 6 bases. CDR3 bases: TGTGCCAGCACAGAGGGACAGCCACCCGGGGAGCTGTTTTTT. Translation gives CASTEGQPPGELFF.

This clonotype was seen ten or more times. The gene calls are TRBV5-4 and TRBJ2-7, with a weak D call TRBD2 (5 bases). The V end was cut by 0 bases, the J end by 4 bases, with 11 bases between. CDR1 and CDR2 from the germline V gene are SGHNT and YYREEE (reference sequence). The CDR3 is 14 amino acids. CDR3 loop: CASSLELASYEQYF. As DNA, the CDR3 is TGTGCCAGCAGCTTGGAGCTAGCCTCATACGAGCAGTACTTC.

This clonotype was recorded at least ten times. The V and J genes are TRBV28 and TRBJ1-2; perhaps TRBD1 as D (6 bases). Germline values: CDR1 MDHEN, CDR2 SYDVKM. The CDR3 loop spans 15 amino acids. Trimming cost V 6 bases and J 3 bases, with 17 bases left between them. The CDR3 here is CASRKPQGKHYGYTF. The CDR3 DNA reads as TGTGCCAGCAGGAAACCTCAGGGGAAGCACTATGGCTACACCTTC.

This clonotype has more than one count but fewer than ten. The gene calls are TRBV7-9 and TRBJ2-5; TRBD2 aligns across 7 bases. J was trimmed by 5 bases and V by 0 bases; bases with no gene match: 9. The CDR3 sequence is 16 residues long. CDR1 and CDR2 (germline): SEHNR, FQNEAQ (reference sequence). The CDR3 reads CASSLAVGGRVETQYF. CDR3 nucleotides: TGTGCCAGCAGCTTAGCAGTTGGCGGGAGAGTCGAGACCCAGTACTTC.

This chain uses TRBV2 with TRBJ2-3, with D perhaps matching TRBD1 or TRBD2 (5 bases each). CDR3 length equals 14 residues. Germline V lookup: CDR1 SNHLY, CDR2 FYNNEI. Trimming cost V 0 bases and J 4 bases, with 8 bases left between them. The CDR3 is CASSEAGRADTQYF. CDR3 coding DNA: TGTGCCAGCAGTGAAGCGGGGCGGGCAGATACGCAGTATTTT.

This clonotype was seen only a few times. The CDR3 protein is CSARDISSGTRPSLEQFF. The CDR3 DNA reads TGCAGTGCTAGAGACATCTCATCCGGGACTAGGCCCTCGTTAGAGCAGTTCTTC. The J gene is TRBJ2-1, the V gene TRBV20-1, with 8 positions matching TRBD2. This CDR3 contains 18 residues. Trimming cost V 0 bases and J 10 bases; bases outside gene matches: 20. In germline, CDR1 is DFQATT, CDR2 SNEGSKA (reference sequence).

J is TRBJ2-6 and V is TRBV25-1; D gene ambiguous. The germline CDR1 and CDR2 sequences are MGHDK and SYGVNS. V was shortened by 1 base and J by 2 bases, with 9 bases between the two germline ends. This CDR3 is 16 amino acids long. The CDR3 reads CASSESRLPGANVLTF. CDR3 sequence (DNA): TGTGCCAGCAGTGAATCAAGGCTCCCTGGGGCCAACGTCCTGACTTTC.

This clonotype was recorded many times. V and J are TRBV2 and TRBJ2-7; TRBD2 agrees at 13 bases. Germline V lookup: CDR1 SNHLY, CDR2 FYNNEI. With V trimmed by 3 bases and J by 5 bases, 4 bases remained unmatched. This CDR3 has 15 amino acids. The CDR3 DNA reads as TGTGCCAGCAGTGAGACGGGACTAGCGGGACACGAGCAGTACTTC. It specifies CASSETGLAGHEQYF.

Concerning this clonotype itself: A single base separates this from a much larger clone, so it may be a read error. The chain employs TRBV6-1 and TRBJ2-5, with 8 nucleotides matching TRBD1. From germline, CDR1 is MNHNS and CDR2 SASEGT. There are 14 residues in the CDR3. With 5 bases clipped from V and 5 bases from J, the junction kept 7 bases outside the gene matches. The CDR3 reads CASSHRQGLETQYF. CDR3 bases: TGTGCCAGCAGTCACCGACAGGGGTTGGAGACCCAGTACTTC.

This clonotype was picked up a small number of times. The V and J genes are TRBV28 and TRBJ2-7; D is perhaps TRBD2 (6 bases). Trimming took 9 bases from V and 2 from J, leaving 17 bases between them. Germline-derived CDR1 and CDR2 are MDHEN and SYDVKM. The CDR3 covers 14 residues. The CDR3 loop reads CARPPGGKPYEQYF. The CDR3, as DNA: TGTGCCAGGCCCCCCGGGGGAAAGCCCTACGAGCAGTACTTC.

This chain uses TRBV20-1 with TRBJ2-1; tentative D call: TRBD1 (5 bases). V was shortened by 6 bases and J by 7 bases, with 16 bases between the two germline ends. The CDR3 runs to 13 residues. The germline V gene has CDR1 DFQATT and CDR2 SNEGSKA (reference sequence). The CDR3 spells CSALFRGPNEQFF. CDR3 coding DNA: TGCAGTGCCCTTTTTAGGGGTCCGAATGAGCAGTTCTTC.

This chain uses TRBV11-1 with TRBJ1-6, with D maybe TRBD1 (5 bases). Germline V gene lookup returns CDR1 SGHAT and CDR2 FQDESV (reference sequence). This CDR3 is built from 17 residues. Trimming removed 5 bases from V and 0 bases from J, with 14 bases in between. The CDR3 DNA reads TGTGCCAGCAGCACCGGCAGGGATAGCTCCTATAATTCACCCCTCCACTTT. It specifies CASSTGRDSSYNSPLHF. Variable domain in full (rest from reference TRBV11-1 and TRBJ1-6): EAEVAQSPRYKITEKSQAVAFWCDPISGHATLYWYRQILGQGPELLVQFQDESVVDDSQLPKDRFSAERLKGVDSTLKIQPAELGDSAMYLCASSTGRDSSYNSPLHFGNGTRLTVT.

The rearrangement uses TRBV30 and TRBJ2-5; 12 bases fit TRBD1. Germline CDR1 GTSNPN, CDR2 SVGIG (reference sequence). This CDR3 spans 16 amino acids. The J segment lost 4 bases and the V segment lost 3 bases, leaving 9 bases of the junction unmatched. This CDR3 is CAWRTRRDRGRETQYF. The CDR3 bases are TGTGCCTGGAGGACTAGGCGGGACAGGGGGCGAGAGACCCAGTACTTC.

This clonotype has ten or more counts. V and J are TRBV2 and TRBJ1-1; D unresolved. V lost 2 bases and J 4 bases, leaving 11 bases between the germline ends. Germline CDR1 and CDR2: SNHLY and FYNNEI. The CDR3 runs to 14 residues. CDR3 coding DNA: TGTGCCAGCAGTGAACGTACGGGAATCACTGAAGCTTTCTTT. Encoded protein: CASSERTGITEAFF. The variable domain in full, with the rest retrieved from reference TRBV2 and TRBJ1-1, is EPEVTQTPSHQVTQMGQEVILRCVPISNHLYFYWYRQILGQKVEFLVSFYNNEISEKSEIFDDQFSVERPDGSNFTLKIRSTKLEDSAMYFCASSERTGITEAFFGQGTRLTVV.

Remarks on this clonotype: The junction does not match germline at one end; this may be a read error. The chain uses TRBV27 and TRBJ2-5; maybe TRBD2 (5 bases). The CDR3 is 14 amino acids. CDR1 and CDR2 (germline): MNHEY, SMNVEV (reference sequence). In DNA form, the CDR3 reads TGTGCCAGCAGAATTAGTGGGAGCCAAGAGGCCCAGTACTTC. Translated, it gives CASRISGSQEAQYF.

This clonotype was recorded once. V and J are TRBV20-1 and TRBJ2-7, with a possible D match to TRBD1 (8 bases). V lost 0 bases and J lost 2, with 26 bases in between. The CDR3 is made up of 19 amino acids. Germline CDR1 DFQATT, CDR2 SNEGSKA (reference sequence). The CDR3 coding sequence is TGCAGTGCTAGAGAGTGGACAGGGCGGGCAAGGGACTATACCTACGAGCAGTACTTC. Translating gives CSAREWTGRARDYTYEQYF.

Worth noting for this clonotype: A much larger clone lies a single base off, so this may be a read error. Lacking the conserved final phenylalanine or tryptophan, this CDR3 likely reflects a read error. This chain connects TRBV28 to TRBJ2-7; a possible D gene is TRBD1 (5 bases). CDR3 size: 14 residues. V shed 3 bases and J shed 6 bases, with 15 bases lying between them. Per the germline V gene, CDR1 is MDHEN and CDR2 is SYDVKM. Here the CDR3 DNA reads TGTGCCAGCAGTTTTTACCGACAGCTATCCGAGCAGTACCTC. It encodes CASSFYRQLSEQYL.

The chain employs TRBV27 and TRBJ2-7; 9 nucleotides agree with TRBD2. Trimming at V came to 5 bases and at J to 2 bases, leaving 7 bases not matched to a gene. CDR1 and CDR2 from the germline V gene are MNHEY and SMNVEV (reference sequence). The CDR3 has 15 residues. DNA for the CDR3: TGTGCCAGCAGTCCACTAGCGGGCGCGACCTACGAGCAGTACTTC. Translating gives CASSPLAGATYEQYF.

This clonotype was recorded at least ten times. This chain joins TRBV18 and TRBJ2-5; D may be TRBD1 or TRBD2 (5 bases each). Looked up from germline, CDR1 is KGHSH and CDR2 is LQKENI. Trimming shortened V by 8 bases and J by 1 base, and 11 bases separated the two germline ends. The CDR3 runs to 13 residues. The CDR3 sequence: CASLRDAQETQYF. The CDR3 DNA reads TGTGCCAGCCTCCGGGACGCCCAAGAGACCCAGTACTTC. Supplemented by reference TRBV18 and TRBJ2-5, the full variable domain reads NAGVMQNPRHLVRRRGQEARLRCSPMKGHSHVYWYRQLPEEGLKFMVYLQKENIIDESGMPKERFSAEFPKEGPSILRIQQVVRGDSAAYFCASLRDAQETQYFGPGTRLLVL.

This clonotype was observed a handful of times. This sequence joins TRBV30 and TRBJ1-4, with D tentatively TRBD1 (5 bases). The V gene lost 3 bases and the J gene lost 12 bases, with 14 bases spanning the gap. Germline lookup yields CDR1 GTSNPN and CDR2 SVGIG (reference sequence). The CDR3 runs 12 residues. The CDR3 reads CAWSEGTPQLFF. The CDR3 DNA reads TGTGCCTGGAGCGAGGGGACCCCCCAACTGTTTTTT.